This T cell receptor beta chain was sequenced in a study of T-cell reconstitution after alpha-beta-depleted transplantation in children. Unique molecular identifiers featured in how the TCRbeta library was prepared. In TCRdb, the PCR reads were re-called with MiXCR into one record per CDR3 protein. The data show around 250,000 distinct CDR3 sequences, approximately 8.9% seen once. The CDR3 runs 14 residues. Germline V gene lookup returns CDR1 SGHAT and CDR2 FQNNGV. The V and J ends lost 4 bases and 12 bases respectively, with 18 bases between them. This clonotype was picked up a small number of times.

The chain recombines TRBV11-2 with TRBJ1-4, with a tentative D call TRBD1 (6 bases). The source was PBMCs, mostly from graft donor cells, collected 180 days after TCRalphabeta/CD19-depleted stem cell transplant. The TCR originated in a male patient between 10 and 17 years old who had a stem cell transplant for acute lymphoblastic leukemia, so the T cells may come from the graft donor. The CDR3 here is CASSSDRLNVELFF. CDR3 DNA: TGTGCCAGCAGCTCCGACAGGCTTAATGTGGAACTGTTTTTT.